A selection of T cell receptor beta chains follows, all from one sample in a study of T cell clonotyping in hematopoietic cell transplantation. Data came from immunoSEQ multiplex PCR; TCRdb stores just in-frame clones and leaves some out. In the table there are more than 15,000 clones, about 90% of which are singletons. Sequenced input: peripheral blood mononuclear cells. The receptors stem from a man aged 35-49 years in good health. Some clones in this sample may be carry-over from other donors' samples. Both conserved end residues are part of each CDR3. D genes are given only for firm matches. The listing skips clone size in some rows; elsewhere it reads once, few, many or a size class.

TRBD1	TRBJ2-1	once	TRBV9	CASSGGDRVEQFF	TGTGCCAGCAGCGGAGGAGACAGGGTTGAGCAGTTCTTC
NA	TRBJ2-2	NA	TRBV5-4	CASSLEIGGTGELFF	TGTGCCAGCAGCTTGGAGATAGGCGGGACCGGGGAGCTGTTTTTT
NA	TRBJ1-3	NA	TRBV5-1	CASSRTTGSGNTIYF	TGCGCCAGCAGCAGGACGACAGGCTCTGGAAACACCATATATTTT
TRBD1	TRBJ2-7	NA	TRBV6-6	CASSYSTRQGWNEQYF	TGTGCCAGCAGTTACTCTACCCGACAGGGGTGGAACGAGCAGTACTTC
TRBD2	TRBJ2-7	NA	TRBV5-4	CASAAGLAAYEQYF	TGTGCCAGTGCCGCGGGACTAGCGGCCTACGAGCAGTACTTC
NA	TRBJ2-4	NA	TRBV30	CAWSPRGATKSIQYF	TGTGCCTGGAGCCCACGGGGGGCGACCAAAAGCATTCAGTACTTC
TRBD2	TRBJ2-1	NA	TRBV7-2	CASSLGLLAGGVNEQFF	TGTGCCAGCAGCTTAGGTCTCCTCGCGGGAGGTGTTAATGAGCAGTTCTTC
NA	TRBJ2-1	NA	TRBV4-2	CASSVTADEQFF	TGTGCCAGCAGCGTAACAGCGGACGAGCAGTTCTTC
NA	TRBJ1-3	NA	TRBV11-2	CASNRQQFGNTIYF	TGTGCCAGCAATAGGCAACAGTTCGGAAACACCATATATTTT
NA	TRBJ2-7	NA	TRBV18	CASSPTSYEQYF	TGTGCCAGCTCACCAACGAGCTACGAGCAGTACTTC
NA	TRBJ2-7	once	TRBV27	CASSPSPYEQYF	TGTGCCAGCAGCCCTAGCCCCTACGAGCAGTACTTC
NA	TRBJ1-5	once	TRBV7-9	CASSSHGQPQHF	TGTGCCAGCAGCTCCCACGGTCAGCCCCAGCATTTT
NA	TRBJ1-4	NA	TRBV6-5	CASSRTRINEKLFF	TGTGCCAGCAGCCGCACAAGAATTAATGAAAAACTGTTTTTT
TRBD1	TRBJ2-1	NA	TRBV30	CAWSRTGGRNEQFF	TGTGCCTGGAGCCGGACAGGGGGCAGGAATGAGCAGTTCTTC
NA	TRBJ2-7	NA	TRBV6-1	CASSEVASTSYEQYF	TGTGCCAGCAGTGAGGTTGCCAGTACCTCCTACGAGCAGTACTTC
TRBD1	TRBJ2-2	NA	TRBV6-6	CASSWDSGELFF	TGTGCCAGCAGCTGGGACAGCGGGGAGCTGTTTTTT
NA	TRBJ1-1	NA	TRBV15	CATSKSGKGTEAFF	TGTGCCACCAGCAAATCAGGGAAGGGCACTGAAGCTTTCTTT
NA	TRBJ2-7	NA	TRBV2	CASSEAWADYEQYF	TGTGCCAGCAGTGAAGCGTGGGCAGACTACGAGCAGTACTTC
NA	TRBJ2-2	NA	TRBV19	CASSAGAGAGELFF	TGTGCCAGTAGTGCCGGTGCAGGGGCCGGGGAGCTGTTTTTT
TRBD1	TRBJ2-7	once	TRBV28	CASSARPGQALSYEQYF	TGTGCCAGCAGTGCCAGACCGGGACAGGCCCTCTCCTACGAGCAGTACTTC
NA	TRBJ1-1	NA	TRBV9	CASSVGQSTEAFF	TGTGCCAGCAGCGTAGGCCAGTCCACTGAAGCTTTCTTT
NA	TRBJ2-2	NA	TRBV6-5	CASRRGQPTGELFF	TGTGCCAGCAGGCGCGGACAGCCAACCGGGGAGCTGTTTTTT
NA	TRBJ2-3	once	TRBV5-6	CASSLIARDTQYF	TGTGCCAGCAGCTTAATAGCCCGAGATACGCAGTATTTT
NA	TRBJ2-3	NA	TRBV7-9	CASSPGTEPFTDTQYF	TGTGCCAGCAGCCCCGGGACGGAGCCCTTCACAGATACGCAGTATTTT
TRBD1	TRBJ2-3	NA	TRBV5-1	CASSLSGQVTDTQYF	TGCGCCAGCAGCTTGTCCGGACAGGTCACAGATACGCAGTATTTT
NA	TRBJ2-1	NA	TRBV4-1	CASSLRGDEQFF	TGCGCCAGCAGCCTCAGGGGCGACGAGCAGTTCTTC
NA	TRBJ2-3	NA	TRBV7-3	CASSLEGTDTQYF	TGTGCCAGCAGCCTGGAAGGCACAGATACGCAGTATTTT
TRBD2	TRBJ2-1	NA	TRBV14	CASSRGPGLADNEQFF	TGTGCCAGCAGCCGAGGACCGGGACTAGCAGACAATGAGCAGTTCTTC
NA	TRBJ2-1	NA	TRBV29-1	CSVEDPVGNEQFF	TGCAGCGTTGAAGATCCTGTTGGCAATGAGCAGTTCTTC
NA	TRBJ1-2	NA	TRBV30	CAWSGRGARYGYTF	TGTGCCTGGAGTGGTCGGGGGGCCCGCTATGGCTACACCTTC
TRBD2	TRBJ2-7	NA	TRBV6-5	CASSLSGGPYEQYF	TGTGCCAGCAGCCTGAGCGGGGGCCCTTACGAGCAGTACTTC
TRBD1	TRBJ1-1	NA	TRBV7-9	CASSPTGVGTEAFF	TGTGCCAGCAGCCCGACAGGGGTGGGCACTGAAGCTTTCTTT
NA	TRBJ2-7	NA	TRBV7-6	CASSLPGRSYEQYF	TGTGCCAGCAGCTTACCAGGGCGCTCCTACGAGCAGTACTTC
NA	TRBJ1-6	NA	TRBV6-1	CASSAGPYNSPLHF	TGTGCCAGCAGTGCCGGACCCTATAATTCACCCCTCCACTTT
TRBD1	TRBJ1-5	NA	TRBV28	CASSFDRGGQPQHF	TGTGCCAGCAGTTTTGACAGGGGAGGTCAGCCCCAGCATTTT
TRBD1	TRBJ2-6	NA	TRBV30	CAWSRDRVGRGANVLTF	TGTGCCTGGAGCCGGGACAGGGTGGGTAGGGGGGCCAACGTCCTGACTTTC
NA	TRBJ1-2	NA	TRBV11-2	CASSLGASDIYGYTF	TGTGCCAGCAGCTTAGGAGCGAGTGATATCTATGGCTACACCTTC
NA	TRBJ1-2	NA	TRBV7-8	CASSRGQGGYTF	TGTGCCAGCAGCCGGGGTCAAGGAGGCTACACCTTC
NA	TRBJ2-2	NA	TRBV11-2	CASSLDVARYTGELFF	TGTGCCAGCAGCTTAGATGTGGCCAGATACACCGGGGAGCTGTTTTTT
NA	TRBJ1-2	NA	TRBV25-1	CASSALEGPIEGYTF	TGTGCCAGCAGTGCCCTGGAGGGCCCAATCGAGGGCTACACCTTC
TRBD1	TRBJ2-7	NA	TRBV9	CASSVADRGHEQYF	TGTGCCAGCAGCGTAGCAGACAGGGGCCACGAGCAGTACTTC
TRBD1	TRBJ1-2	NA	TRBV11-2	CASSVAGTGIKGYTF	TGTGCCAGCAGCGTCGCCGGGACAGGGATTAAAGGCTACACCTTC
TRBD1	TRBJ1-2	few	TRBV6-5	CASSYEATGGYGYTF	TGTGCCAGCAGTTACGAAGCGACAGGGGGCTATGGCTACACCTTC
TRBD1	TRBJ1-2	NA	TRBV28	CASSFSGQNYGYTF	TGTGCCAGCAGTTTTTCGGGACAGAACTATGGCTACACCTTC